These 8 T cell receptor beta chains were sequenced from one sample in a study of blood T cell repertoires in COVID-19. Libraries were prepared by immunoSEQ multiplex PCR; TCRdb keeps only in-frame clonotypes and omits some of them. The sample consists of 150,000 to 200,000 clones, 90% to 95% of them appearing once. The sequenced material came from peripheral blood. All receptors come from a woman aged 55-69 years with COVID-19, enrolled during active disease.

The genes are TRBV12-3 or TRBV12-4 and TRBJ1-5; D may be TRBD1 (6 bases). Trimming shortened V by 7 bases and J by 8 bases, and 15 bases separated the two germline ends. There are 13 residues in the CDR3. In nucleotides, the CDR3 is TGTGCCAGCACAAGACAGCAGGGGAAGCCCCAGCATTTT. Encoded protein: CASTRQQGKPQHF.

V and J are TRBV7-6 and TRBJ1-6, with D tentatively TRBD1 (5 bases). The CDR3 totals 15 residues. Germline CDR1 reads SGHVS; CDR2 reads FNYEAQ. V lost 4 bases to trimming and J lost 7 bases, with 14 bases between them. The CDR3 DNA sequence: TGTGCCAGCAGCTCTATAGGGGCGGGGAATTCACCCCTCCACTTT. Its translation: CASSSIGAGNSPLHF.

The J gene is TRBJ1-6, the V gene TRBV27; a weak D match, TRBD1 (5 bases). V was trimmed by 7 bases and J by 9 bases, leaving 16 bases between them. This CDR3 is 14 amino acids long. Per the germline V gene, CDR1 is MNHEY and CDR2 is SMNVEV (reference sequence). The CDR3 loop reads CASTSRGYRSPLHF. The CDR3 DNA follows: TGTGCCAGCACCTCAAGGGGTTACCGTTCACCCCTCCACTTT.

The CDR3 sequence is CASSFNTKGVAGYTF. The DNA for the CDR3 is TGTGCCAGCAGCTTTAACACTAAAGGGGTGGCTGGCTACACCTTC. The J gene is TRBJ1-2, the V gene TRBV7-9; possibly TRBD1 for D (5 bases). Per germline, CDR1 SEHNR and CDR2 FQNEAQ (reference sequence). Trimming pared 3 bases from V and 7 bases from J, leaving 18 bases between. This CDR3 has 15 amino acids.

The rearrangement links TRBV9 to TRBJ2-2, with TRBD1 matching over 7 bases. Per germline, CDR1 SGDLS and CDR2 YYNGEE. The CDR3 loop spans 15 amino acids. Trimming removed 3 bases from V and 0 bases from J; junction bases left unmatched: 2. CDR3 loop: CASSDRGSNTGELFF. Here the CDR3 DNA reads TGTGCCAGCAGCGACAGGGGTTCGAACACCGGGGAGCTGTTTTTT.

The rearrangement links TRBV5-6 to TRBJ2-4; 8 bases match TRBD1. Per germline, CDR1 SGHDT and CDR2 YYEEEE. This CDR3 region has 15 residues. Unmatched junction bases numbered 5, after V lost 4 bases and J lost 2 bases. The CDR3 spells CASSPQGATKNIQYF. CDR3 in DNA: TGTGCCAGCAGCCCTCAGGGGGCGACCAAAAACATTCAGTACTTC.

The J gene is TRBJ1-1, the V gene TRBV5-5, with TRBD1 as a possible D gene (5 bases). V lost 5 bases and J 7 bases, leaving 9 bases between the germline ends. The CDR3 extends over 11 amino acids. Germline CDR1 is SGHKS and CDR2 is YYEKEE (reference sequence). The CDR3 sequence is CASRRGFEAFF. In DNA, the CDR3 is TGTGCCAGCAGAAGGGGATTTGAAGCTTTCTTT.

This rearrangement joins TRBV7-8 to TRBJ2-1; D is uncertain. Trimming pared 6 bases from V and 5 bases from J, leaving 20 bases between. There are 16 residues in the CDR3. The germline CDR1 and CDR2 sequences are SGHVS and FQNEAQ. The CDR3 DNA is TGTGCCAGCAGTCTATCGTCGGGTCCAGAAGACAATGAGCAGTTCTTC. Translation: CASSLSSGPEDNEQFF. Variable domain in full (rest from reference TRBV7-8 and TRBJ2-1): GAGVSQSPRYKVAKRGQDVALRCDPISGHVSLFWYQQALGQGPEFLTYFQNEAQLDKSGLPSDRFFAERPEGSVSTLKIQRTQQEDSAVYLCASSLSSGPEDNEQFFGPGTRLTVL.